Here is one T cell receptor (beta chain) with its context. The protocol was immunoSEQ multiplex PCR, while the TCRdb copy is restricted to in-frame clones and leaves out a portion. The sample consists of roughly 2.5 million clones, approximately 92% of them appearing once. These data belong to a study of shared clonotypes between healthy human individuals. J gave up 8 bases and V 3 bases, and 10 bases lay outside the gene matches. CDR3 length equals 16 residues. CDR1 is SGHDN, CDR2 FVKESK, per germline. The sequence was obtained from a man aged 18 to 30 in good health. The chain has TRBV14 and TRBJ1-6; 7 nucleotides align to TRBD1. The specimen was naive CD4+ T cells sorted from blood. The subset here: CD45RA+ positively selected. The CDR3 bases are TGTGCCAGCAGCCAGTGGGACAGTGAGTTATATTCACCCCTCCACTTT. Amino acid sequence: CASSQWDSELYSPLHF.